This entry lists 8 T cell receptor beta chains sequenced from one sample in a study of T cells in Graves' hyperthyroidism and ophthalmopathy. Amplification targeted TCR beta CDR3 regions from RNA transcripts. An initial round of RT-PCR targeting the TCR CDR3 relied on the HTBI primer set. Each CDR3 protein gets one entry after TCRdb re-called the multiplex PCR reads with MiXCR. The sample yields 360,000 or so distinct CDR3 sequences, over 15% seen once. Sequencing was done on a sample of blood. These receptors came from a woman under 30 with Graves' hyperthyroidism.

This clonotype was seen many times. DNA of the CDR3: TGTGCCAGCAGCCAACGGCAGACCCAGTACTTC. Encoded protein: CASSQRQTQYF. The chain joins TRBV3-1 to TRBJ2-5; no clear D. There are 11 residues in the CDR3. Germline V gene data show CDR1 as LGHDT and CDR2 as YNNKEL (reference sequence). Trimming removed 2 bases from V and 6 bases from J, with 4 bases in between.

On this clonotype itself: Possible read error: a much larger clone is one base away. V gene TRBV20-1 combines with J gene TRBJ1-2, with 7 bases identical to TRBD1. Germline CDR1 is DFQATT and CDR2 is SNEGSKA (reference sequence). The CDR3 runs to 15 residues. With V trimmed by 5 bases and J by 6 bases, 15 bases remained unmatched. CDR3 DNA sequence: TGCAGTGCTTTTTCCGACAGGGCCGAGGGGAATGGCTACACCTTC. This codes for CSAFSDRAEGNGYTF.

This clonotype appeared many times. The V gene is TRBV10-3, the J gene TRBJ1-2, with D perhaps matching TRBD1 (6 bases). This CDR3 is 15 amino acids long. The V end lost 2 bases, the J end lost 2 bases, and 12 bases lay between the germline ends. Germline V gives CDR1 ENHRY, CDR2 SYGVKD. The CDR3 reads CAISEGQWGNYGYTF. For the CDR3, the DNA is TGTGCCATCAGTGAGGGACAGTGGGGGAACTATGGCTACACCTTC.

This clonotype was recorded many times. This rearrangement joins TRBV10-2 to TRBJ1-5; D possibly corresponds to TRBD1 (6 bases). The CDR3 totals 15 residues. The V end was cut by 10 bases, the J end by 0 bases, with 16 bases between. CDR1 is WSHSY, CDR2 SAAADI, per germline. The CDR3, as DNA: TGCGCCACCAAGTCCAGGGGAGATAGCAATCAGCCCCAGCATTTT. Its protein product is CATKSRGDSNQPQHF.

This clonotype showed up many times. J is TRBJ1-2 and V is TRBV12-5; D is unclear. Trimming took off 4 bases at V and 2 bases at J, with 11 bases between the two ends. CDR1 is LGHNT, CDR2 FRNRAP, per germline. The CDR3 runs to 14 residues. This CDR3 is CASGYAGLNYGYTF. CDR3 nucleotide sequence: TGTGCTAGTGGTTACGCCGGTCTCAACTATGGCTACACCTTC.

This clonotype was counted many times. V is TRBV6-1 and J is TRBJ1-5; D is ambiguous. This CDR3 region has 15 residues. V was clipped by 2 bases and J by 0 bases, with 8 bases between them. CDR1 and CDR2 from the germline V gene are MNHNS and SASEGT. CDR3: CASSEPGYSNQPQHF. The CDR3 DNA reads TGTGCCAGCAGTGAACCCGGTTATAGCAATCAGCCCCAGCATTTT.

This clonotype was found many times. The rearrangement links TRBV20-1 to TRBJ1-2, with D tentatively TRBD1 (6 bases). Germline V lookup: CDR1 DFQATT, CDR2 SNEGSKA (reference sequence). This CDR3 has 15 amino acids. The V and J ends lost 0 bases and 2 bases respectively, with 13 bases between them. The CDR3 sequence is CSARDPPTGNYGYTF. The CDR3 DNA reads TGCAGTGCTAGAGATCCCCCTACAGGGAACTATGGCTACACCTTC.

This clonotype was counted many times. The CDR3, as DNA: TGTGCCAGCTCTCGGGCGGACACTGCCGGGGAGCTGTTTTTT. This translates into CASSRADTAGELFF. The chain carries TRBV18 and TRBJ2-2; D perhaps matches TRBD1 (5 bases). Germline lookup yields CDR1 KGHSH and CDR2 LQKENI. With 6 bases removed from V and 6 bases from J, the gap between germline ends came to 14 bases. This CDR3 has 14 residues.